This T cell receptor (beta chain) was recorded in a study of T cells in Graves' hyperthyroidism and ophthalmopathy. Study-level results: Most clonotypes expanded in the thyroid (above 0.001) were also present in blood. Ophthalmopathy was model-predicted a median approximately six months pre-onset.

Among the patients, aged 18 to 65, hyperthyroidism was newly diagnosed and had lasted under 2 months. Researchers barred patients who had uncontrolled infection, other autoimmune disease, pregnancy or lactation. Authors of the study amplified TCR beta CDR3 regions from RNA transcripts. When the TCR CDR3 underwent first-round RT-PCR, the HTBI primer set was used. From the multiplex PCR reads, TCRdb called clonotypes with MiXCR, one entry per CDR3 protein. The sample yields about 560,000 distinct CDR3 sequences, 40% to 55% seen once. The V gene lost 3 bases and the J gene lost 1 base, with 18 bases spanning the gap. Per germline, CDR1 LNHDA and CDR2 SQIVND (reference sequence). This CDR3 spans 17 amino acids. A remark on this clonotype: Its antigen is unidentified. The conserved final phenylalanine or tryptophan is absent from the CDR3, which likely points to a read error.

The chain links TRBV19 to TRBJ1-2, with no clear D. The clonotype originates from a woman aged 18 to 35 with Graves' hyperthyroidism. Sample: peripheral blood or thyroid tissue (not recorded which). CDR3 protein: CASSIDQSDGLNYGYTL. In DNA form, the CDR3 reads TGTGCCAGTAGTATTGACCAATCGGACGGCCTTAACTATGGCTACACCCTC.